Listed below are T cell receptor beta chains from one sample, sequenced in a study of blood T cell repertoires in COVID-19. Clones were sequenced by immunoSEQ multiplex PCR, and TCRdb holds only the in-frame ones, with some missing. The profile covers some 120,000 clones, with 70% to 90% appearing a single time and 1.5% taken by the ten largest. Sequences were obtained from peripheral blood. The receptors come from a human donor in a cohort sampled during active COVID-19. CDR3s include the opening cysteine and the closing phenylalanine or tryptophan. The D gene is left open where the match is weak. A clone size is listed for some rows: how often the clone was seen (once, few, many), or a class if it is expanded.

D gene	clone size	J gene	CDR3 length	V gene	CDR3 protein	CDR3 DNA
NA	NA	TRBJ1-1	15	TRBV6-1	CASSEFRQADVGAFF	TGTGCCAGCAGTGAATTTCGACAGGCAGATGTTGGCGCTTTCTTT
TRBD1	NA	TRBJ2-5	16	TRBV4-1	CASSRNSGQAQETQYF	TGCGCCAGCAGCCGGAACAGCGGACAGGCGCAAGAGACCCAGTACTTC
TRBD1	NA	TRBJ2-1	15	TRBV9	CASSPTRGQWNEQFF	TGTGCCAGCAGCCCTACAAGGGGGCAGTGGAATGAGCAGTTCTTC
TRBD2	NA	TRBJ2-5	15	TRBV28	CASSPSGAGQETQYF	TGTGCCAGCAGTCCTAGCGGAGCGGGCCAAGAGACCCAGTACTTC
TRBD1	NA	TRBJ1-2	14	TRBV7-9	CASSPGTGTKGYTF	TGTGCCAGCAGCCCGGGGACAGGGACAAAGGGCTACACCTTC
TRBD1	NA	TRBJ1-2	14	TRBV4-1	CASSPSGTAYGYTF	TGCGCCAGCAGCCCCTCCGGGACAGCCTATGGCTACACCTTC
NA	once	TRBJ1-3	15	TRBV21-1	CASSKGQVSGNTIYF	TGTGCCAGCAGCAAAGGACAAGTCTCTGGAAACACCATATATTTT
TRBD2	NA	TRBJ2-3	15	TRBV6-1	CASSEIAGGQDTQYF	TGTGCCAGCAGTGAAATCGCGGGGGGGCAAGATACGCAGTATTTT
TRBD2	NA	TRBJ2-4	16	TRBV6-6	CASSPVLLATKNIQYF	TGTGCCAGCAGTCCAGTTTTACTAGCGACCAAAAACATTCAGTACTTC
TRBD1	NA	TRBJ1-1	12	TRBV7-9	CASSLGQAEAFF	TGTGCCAGCAGCCTAGGACAGGCCGAAGCTTTCTTT
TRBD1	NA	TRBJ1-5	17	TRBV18	CASSPPSSGGADQPQHF	TGTGCCAGCTCACCACCGAGTTCAGGGGGCGCCGATCAGCCCCAGCATTTT
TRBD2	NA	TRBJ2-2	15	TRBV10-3	CAISGLAGIDGELFF	TGTGCCATCTCGGGGCTAGCGGGGATCGACGGGGAGCTGTTTTTT